A single sample is the source of the 17 T cell receptor beta chains below, sequenced in a study of shared clonotypes between healthy human individuals. Produced via immunoSEQ multiplex PCR; TCRdb's table is partial and in-frame only. Found here are hundreds of thousands of clones, approximately 95% of them singletons; the top ten hold over 0.095%. Terminally differentiated effector memory CD45RA+ cells were left out of the naive CD8 fraction, which was CD45RO-negative and positively selected for CCR7. What was sequenced was naive CD8+ T cells sorted from blood. These TCRs come from a woman aged 25 to 39 in good health.

This chain connects TRBV7-9 to TRBJ2-7, with D hard to call. Between the trimmed V and J ends, which lost 6 bases and 1 base, there was a span of 10 bases. CDR3 length: 13 residues. The germline V gene has CDR1 SEHNR and CDR2 FQNEAQ (reference sequence). In DNA form, the CDR3 reads TGTGCCAGCAGTTCGTCGGCGTCCTACGAGCAGTACTTC. Translated, it gives CASSSSASYEQYF.

V is TRBV6-1 and J is TRBJ1-5, with 8 nucleotides matching TRBD1. The CDR3 has 14 residues. In germline, CDR1 is MNHNS, CDR2 SASEGT. With 6 bases clipped from V and 0 bases from J, the junction kept 1 base outside the gene matches. The CDR3 nucleotides read TGTGCCAGCAGGACAGGGGATAGCAATCAGCCCCAGCATTTT. Its protein is CASRTGDSNQPQHF.

The chain links TRBV7-7 to TRBJ1-1; no definite D call. Trimming removed 2 bases from V and 1 base from J, with 5 bases in between. Germline V gene lookup returns CDR1 SSHAT and CDR2 FNYEAQ (reference sequence). The CDR3 runs 13 residues. The CDR3 sequence is CASSLLENTEAFF. In nucleotides, the CDR3 is TGTGCCAGCAGCTTATTAGAGAACACTGAAGCTTTCTTT.

V usage is TRBV5-6 and J usage is TRBJ1-4; no clear D. With 3 bases removed from V and 7 bases from J, the gap between germline ends came to 10 bases. Germline-derived CDR1 and CDR2 are SGHDT and YYEEEE. The CDR3 loop spans 13 amino acids. In DNA form, the CDR3 reads TGTGCCAGCAGCTCGGGAGGATCTGAAAAACTGTTTTTT. Translation gives CASSSGGSEKLFF.

This chain connects TRBV28 to TRBJ2-4; D is ambiguous. Deletions cut 5 bases from V and 2 bases from J, with 10 bases between. CDR1 and CDR2 (germline): MDHEN, SYDVKM. CDR3 size: 14 residues. For the CDR3, the DNA is TGTGCCAGCAGTGTTTCTGTTACCAAAAACATTCAGTACTTC. It codes for CASSVSVTKNIQYF.

V gene TRBV18 combines with J gene TRBJ1-4, with D possibly matching TRBD1 (5 bases). This CDR3 has 16 residues. Germline V gene data show CDR1 as KGHSH and CDR2 as LQKENI. The germline V and J ends were trimmed by 2 bases and 3 bases, with 13 bases remaining between them. CDR3 amino acids: CASSPGGRKSNEKLFF. Here the CDR3 DNA reads TGTGCCAGCTCACCAGGGGGTCGCAAATCTAATGAAAAACTGTTTTTT.

This sequence joins TRBV11-2 and TRBJ2-7; D is uncertain. Germline CDR1 reads SGHAT; CDR2 reads FQNNGV. The CDR3 consists of 12 residues. Trimming left V 4 bases short and J 2 bases short, with 6 bases between. This CDR3 reads CASSSPTYEQYF. CDR3 bases: TGTGCCAGCAGCTCTCCGACCTACGAGCAGTACTTC.

The chain joins TRBV6-1 to TRBJ1-1; D unclear. Trimming stripped 8 bases from V and 7 bases from J, with 8 bases between. CDR3 length equals 10 residues. Germline V gene sequence: CDR1 MNHNS, CDR2 SASEGT. This CDR3 reads CASSAFEAFF. The CDR3 DNA follows: TGTGCCAGCTCTGCCTTTGAAGCTTTCTTT.

J is TRBJ2-5 and V is TRBV30; D gene uncertain. The J call may be mistaken, given a closer DNA end match to TRBJ2-7. From germline, CDR1 is GTSNPN and CDR2 SVGIG (reference sequence). This CDR3 is built from 12 residues. Written as DNA, the CDR3 is TGTGCCTGGACTGGAAGCTCCTACGAGCAGTACTTC. Protein: CAWTGSSYEQYF.

V is TRBV9 and J is TRBJ2-1; 9 bases agree with TRBD2. This CDR3 region has 16 residues. CDR1 and CDR2 (germline): SGDLS, YYNGEE. J lost 8 bases, V lost 3 bases, and 12 bases had no gene match. As DNA, the CDR3 is TGTGCCAGCAGCGCCCCCGTTGCGGGAGGGATTGATGAGCAGTTCTTC. Its protein is CASSAPVAGGIDEQFF. The full variable domain, completed using reference TRBV9 and TRBJ2-1, is DSGVTQTPKHLITATGQRVTLRCSPRSGDLSVYWYQQSLDQGLQFLIQYYNGEERAKGNILERFSAQQFPDLHSELNLSSLELGDSALYFCASSAPVAGGIDEQFFGPGTRLTVL.

The chain has TRBV15 and TRBJ2-3; 10 bases agree with TRBD2. V lost 0 bases, J lost 4 bases, and 4 bases stayed unmatched. The CDR3 sequence is 16 residues long. The germline V gene has CDR1 LNHNV and CDR2 YYDKDF (reference sequence). CDR3 loop: CATSREIAGGSDTQYF. Here the CDR3 DNA reads TGTGCCACCAGCAGAGAAATAGCGGGGGGTTCAGATACGCAGTATTTT.

This rearrangement joins TRBV28 to TRBJ2-7; 7 nucleotides match TRBD1. Unmatched junction bases numbered 3, after V lost 3 bases and J lost 1 base. Germline values: CDR1 MDHEN, CDR2 SYDVKM. This CDR3 comprises 14 residues. The CDR3 DNA follows: TGTGCCAGCAGTTTCACAGGGGAATCCTACGAGCAGTACTTC. This encodes CASSFTGESYEQYF.

The chain has TRBV27 and TRBJ1-2; a possible D gene is TRBD1 (5 bases). CDR3 length: 16 amino acids. Trimming left V 0 bases short and J 4 bases short, with 15 bases between. The germline gives CDR1 MNHEY, CDR2 SMNVEV (reference sequence). For the CDR3, the DNA is TGTGCCAGCAGTTTATCTCTTCAGGTGGGGACCTATGGCTACACCTTC. Its translation: CASSLSLQVGTYGYTF.

CDR3 in DNA: TGTGCCAGCAGCTTAGACACTCCGACTGAAGCTTTCTTT. This translates into CASSLDTPTEAFF. V gene TRBV7-8 combines with J gene TRBJ1-1; D is undetermined. Germline V gene data show CDR1 as SGHVS and CDR2 as FQNEAQ. Trimming left V 1 base short and J 5 bases short, with 8 bases between. The CDR3 runs 13 residues.

The chain joins TRBV6-5 to TRBJ2-7, with a tentative D call TRBD2 (6 bases). CDR1 and CDR2 (germline): MNHEY, SVGAGI. Deletions cut 9 bases from V and 1 base from J, with 19 bases between. The CDR3 has 15 amino acids. The CDR3 sequence is CASSPLLAQSYEQYF. The CDR3 region has the DNA TGTGCCAGTTCACCCCTCCTAGCGCAATCCTACGAGCAGTACTTC.

CDR3 residues: CATSSRLGPDTQYF. CDR3 bases: TGTGCCACCAGCTCCCGACTAGGTCCAGATACGCAGTATTTT. The chain employs TRBV15 and TRBJ2-3; tentatively, D is TRBD2 (6 bases). Germline assignment: CDR1 LNHNV and CDR2 YYDKDF (reference sequence). V gave up 5 bases and J gave up 4 bases, with 13 bases separating them. The CDR3 is 14 residues long.

The CDR3 here is CATRFSSYEQYF. The CDR3 DNA reads TGTGCCACTAGGTTTAGCTCCTACGAGCAGTACTTC. The genes are TRBV27 and TRBJ2-5; no firm D call. TRBJ2-7 matches the DNA end more closely, so the J call is doubtful. The germline V gene has CDR1 MNHEY and CDR2 SMNVEV (reference sequence). The CDR3 runs 12 residues.